These T cell receptor beta chains were read from a single sample in a study of blood T cell repertoires in COVID-19. Data came from immunoSEQ multiplex PCR; TCRdb stores just in-frame clones and leaves some out. The sample consists of a few hundred thousand clones, just under 85% of them appearing once. The sequenced sample consisted of PBMCs or T cells enriched from blood (not recorded which). Receptors originate from a middle-aged man who had recovered from COVID-19. The CDR3 runs from the conserved cysteine through the conserved F or W. The order of the fields is V gene, J gene, clone size, D gene, CDR3 DNA, CDR3 protein. The D gene is left open where the match is weak. Rows give clone size only sometimes, using once, few, many, or a class for an expanded clone.

>TRBV5-1|TRBJ2-7|-|TRBD1
TGCGCCAGCAGCTTCCGGGACAGGGTCTACGAGCAGTACTTC
CASSFRDRVYEQYF
>TRBV19|TRBJ2-5|-|TRBD2
TGTGCCAGTAGTTCCTGGGGGGGGGAGACCCAGTACTTC
CASSSWGGETQYF
>TRBV7-3|TRBJ1-1|few|-
TGTGCCAGCAGCCCCTACCAGAACACTGAAGCTTTCTTT
CASSPYQNTEAFF
>TRBV4-1|TRBJ2-3|-|-
TGCGCCAGCAGCCAGGTTGCCGGTACGCAGTATTTT
CASSQVAGTQYF
>TRBV18|TRBJ1-6|-|-
TGTGCCAGCTCTCCGGCTAGCTCCTATAATTCACCCCTCCACTTT
CASSPASSYNSPLHF
>TRBV30|TRBJ1-3|-|-
TGTGCCTGGAGTGTAAGAGGCGACACCATATATTTT
CAWSVRGDTIYF
>TRBV2|TRBJ2-3|-|-
TGTGCCAGCACTGTGGCAGGATCCGATACGCAGTATTTT
CASTVAGSDTQYF
>TRBV4-3|TRBJ2-7|-|-
TGCGCCAGCAGCCAGGGGGGGGGCAGCTACGAGCAGTACTTC
CASSQGGGSYEQYF
>TRBV7-9|TRBJ2-2|-|-
TGTGCCAGCAGCCCAAGCTCCGGGGAGCTGTTTTTT
CASSPSSGELFF
>TRBV30|TRBJ1-6|-|TRBD1
TGTGCCCGGCGGACAGGAAGCTCCTATAATTCACCCCTCCACTTT
CARRTGSSYNSPLHF
>TRBV6-4|TRBJ2-1|-|-
TGTGCCAGCACCGATGCCGGGACATATAACAATGAGCAGTTCTTC
CASTDAGTYNNEQFF
>TRBV2|TRBJ1-5|-|-
TGTGCCAGCGACCGGCAGGGCGGTCAGCCCCAGCATTTT
CASDRQGGQPQHF
>TRBV5-1|TRBJ1-6|-|TRBD1
TGCGCCAGCAGCTTGGAGGGGACAGGGTATTCACCCCTCCACTTT
CASSLEGTGYSPLHF
>TRBV20-1|TRBJ1-1|-|-
TGCAGTGCTACAGGGAGGACTGAAGCTTTCTTT
CSATGRTEAFF
>TRBV7-9|TRBJ2-7|few|-
TGTGCCAGCAGCCCCCAGGGGATCTACGAGCAGTACTTC
CASSPQGIYEQYF
>TRBV19|TRBJ2-2|-|-
TGTGCCAGTGCACCGACAGTGAACACCGGGGAGCTGTTTTTT
CASAPTVNTGELFF
>TRBV19|TRBJ2-1|-|-
TGTGCCAGTAGTTCGCAGGGGGAGCGGGTCTACAATGAGCAGTTCTTC
CASSSQGERVYNEQFF
>TRBV13|TRBJ2-3|once|-
TGTGCCAGCAGGCCTAGGACTGGCAGCGATACGCAGTATTTT
CASRPRTGSDTQYF
>TRBV2|TRBJ2-1|-|TRBD2
TGTGCCAGCAGGTATACTAGCGGGATCGTAGGTGAGCAGTTCTTC
CASRYTSGIVGEQFF
>TRBV7-2|TRBJ1-4|-|-
TGTGCCAGCAGCGCAGGCCAGACTGAAAAACTGTTTTTT
CASSAGQTEKLFF
>TRBV19|TRBJ2-7|once|TRBD1
TGTGCCAGTAGTTATCTGGGACAGGGTATCGACGAGCAGTACTTC
CASSYLGQGIDEQYF
>TRBV7-9|TRBJ2-7|-|-
TGTGCCAGCAGCCCGCAACTTTTAACGGACGAGCAGTACTTC
CASSPQLLTDEQYF
>TRBV27|TRBJ2-7|-|TRBD2
TGTGCCAGCAGATCCCGGACTAGCGGGAGGGGGGAGCAGTACTTC
CASRSRTSGRGEQYF
>TRBV5-8|TRBJ1-5|-|-
TGTGCCAGCAGCTTGGGGGTCTGGTCAGGCGGGACCCAGCATTTT
CASSLGVWSGGTQHF
>TRBV15|TRBJ2-1|-|TRBD2
TGTGCCACCCGTAGCGGGACGGGGACCTACAATGAGCAGTTCTTC
CATRSGTGTYNEQFF
>TRBV3-1/TRBV3-2|TRBJ1-5|-|-
TGTGCCAGCAGACTTATCCTGGGGGCTCAGCCCCAGCATTTT
CASRLILGAQPQHF
>TRBV7-2|TRBJ1-4|-|-
TGTGCCAGCAGCCCCAGGTGGGCAACTAATGAAAAACTGTTTTTT
CASSPRWATNEKLFF
>TRBV4-3|TRBJ2-7|-|-
TGCGCCAGCAGCCTCAAACATGGACAATTCTACGAGCAGTACTTC
CASSLKHGQFYEQYF
>TRBV27|TRBJ2-5|-|-
TGTGCCAGCAGTTTATCCTCGGGGAGGGAGACCCAGTACTTC
CASSLSSGRETQYF
>TRBV5-4|TRBJ2-3|once|TRBD2
TGTGCCAGCAGCTCAAGGACTAGCGGGAGTATGGGAACGCAGTATTTT
CASSSRTSGSMGTQYF
>TRBV3-1/TRBV3-2|TRBJ1-5|-|-
TGTGCCAGCAGCCAGGGGAGCGATCAGCCCCAGCATTTT
CASSQGSDQPQHF
>TRBV29-1|TRBJ1-4|-|-
TGCAGCGTTGAACAGGGGTCTAATGAAAAACTGTTTTTT
CSVEQGSNEKLFF
>TRBV28|TRBJ1-1|-|TRBD1
TGTGCCAGCAGTTTGACAGGGAAAGCTTTCTTT
CASSLTGKAFF
>TRBV7-2|TRBJ1-2|-|-
TGTGCCAGCAGCTTAGGACACGACTACACCTTC
CASSLGHDYTF
>TRBV15|TRBJ1-2|-|-
TGTGCCACCAGCCCCGGGATTGGACCGTCGGGAGGCTACACCTTC
CATSPGIGPSGGYTF
>TRBV5-1|TRBJ2-3|once|-
TGCGCCAGCAGTGATGCTCAGGGGCCCGATACGCAGTATTTT
CASSDAQGPDTQYF
>TRBV27|TRBJ2-3|-|TRBD2
TGTGCCAGCAGTCCCGGGACTAGCGGACCAACAGATACGCAGTATTTT
CASSPGTSGPTDTQYF